This is a list of T cell receptor beta chains from one sample in a study of cytomegalovirus exposure and HLA in healthy donors. Clones were sequenced by immunoSEQ multiplex PCR, and TCRdb holds only the in-frame ones, with some missing. The table lists about 300,000 clones, 86% of them singletons, with around 4% in the top ten. The sample taken for sequencing was PBMCs. The receptors were gathered from a man aged 35-49 years in good health and CMV-seropositive. Each CDR3 is given without its conserved first and last residue.

TRBJ1-2 TRBV7-3 ASSLNGNGYT
TRBJ2-1 TRBV7-9 ASSFLSSTGGPGDEQF
TRBJ2-1 TRBV6-5 ASTRLAGGSVEQF
TRBJ2-7 TRBV7-7 ARGGGGRPDYEQY
TRBJ2-3 TRBV18 ASSPDRGSADTQY
TRBJ2-3 TRBV30 AWSPASSESTDTQY
TRBJ2-1 TRBV5-1 ASSSRSNSGWDFYNEQF
TRBJ2-3 TRBV13 ASSPVQTSPTDTQY
TRBJ2-3 TRBV7-3 ASSLNGEGRASTDTQY
TRBJ2-5 TRBV15 ATSTRTGYVETQY
TRBJ2-1 TRBV6-5 ASSYAYSNNEQF